Listed below are T cell receptor beta chains from one sample, sequenced in a study of blood T cell repertoires in COVID-19. Data came from immunoSEQ multiplex PCR; TCRdb stores just in-frame clones and leaves some out. The sample lists about 200,000 clones, 90% occurring once. Sample: PBMCs or T cells enriched from blood (not recorded which). Receptor source: a man in his thirties or forties who had recovered from COVID-19. CDR3s include the opening cysteine and the closing phenylalanine or tryptophan. The D gene is left open where the match is weak. Clone size is stated in some rows and not others, as once, few, many or a class when expanded.

clone_size	v_call	d_call	j_call	cdr3_nt	cdr3_aa
NA	TRBV29-1	NA	TRBJ2-1	TGCAGCGTTGATAGGGGCGCGACCTACAATGAGCAGTTCTTC	CSVDRGATYNEQFF
NA	TRBV7-8	TRBD1	TRBJ1-1	TGTGCCAGCAAAGTACAGGGGGATACAACTGAAGCTTTCTTT	CASKVQGDTTEAFF
NA	TRBV7-2	NA	TRBJ2-7	TGTGCCAGCAGCTCCCGGGACACCTCCTACGAGCAGTACTTC	CASSSRDTSYEQYF
NA	TRBV6-5	TRBD2	TRBJ2-1	TGTGCCAGCAGTTACTCGAGCGGACTAGCGGTCAATGAGCAGTTCTTC	CASSYSSGLAVNEQFF
NA	TRBV21-1	NA	TRBJ1-1	TGTGCCAGCAGCGACTACAGGGGGCGTACTGAAGCTTTCTTT	CASSDYRGRTEAFF
NA	TRBV18	TRBD1	TRBJ1-5	TGTGCCAGCTCACGGACAGGGGCGGATCAGCCCCAGCATTTT	CASSRTGADQPQHF
NA	TRBV18	NA	TRBJ1-6	TGTGCCAGCTCACCAGGCCAGAATGAACTCCACTTT	CASSPGQNELHF
NA	TRBV4-3	NA	TRBJ1-2	TGCGCCAGCAGCCAGGGAGTCGGCTATGGCTACACCTTC	CASSQGVGYGYTF
NA	TRBV9	NA	TRBJ2-3	TGTGCCAGCAGCGTAGTGGGCGGGGTCGATACGCAGTATTTT	CASSVVGGVDTQYF
NA	TRBV7-6	TRBD2	TRBJ2-1	TGTGCCAGCAGCTCCACTAGCGGTGACTTTTATGAGCAGTTCTTC	CASSSTSGDFYEQFF
NA	TRBV28	TRBD1	TRBJ2-1	TGTGCCAGCATCCTAAAGGGACAGCCAGACAATGAGCAGTTCTTC	CASILKGQPDNEQFF
once	TRBV2	TRBD1	TRBJ2-7	TGTGCCAGCAGCGCCGACAGGGGGGGGTCCTACGAGCAGTACTTC	CASSADRGGSYEQYF
NA	TRBV5-1	NA	TRBJ1-1	TGCGCCAGCAGCTTAGGGGGTGAAGCTTTCTTT	CASSLGGEAFF
NA	TRBV19	NA	TRBJ2-7	TGTGCCAGTAGTCCGGACAGTCCCTACGAGCAGTACTTC	CASSPDSPYEQYF
once	TRBV6-2/TRBV6-3	TRBD2	TRBJ2-1	TGTGCCAGCAGTCCCTATAGCGGGACTGAGCAGTTCTTC	CASSPYSGTEQFF
NA	TRBV20-1	NA	TRBJ2-1	TGCAGTGCTAGTCAGGCCAATGAGCAGTTCTTC	CSASQANEQFF